A selection of T cell receptor beta chains follows, all from one sample in a study of Ad26.COV2.S vaccination and SARS-CoV-2 variants. Here immunoSEQ multiplex PCR was the method, and the copy in TCRdb shows in-frame clones only, minus some. Among some 400,000 clones listed, 89% were seen once. Sequencing was performed on peripheral blood, taken in a trial of Ad26.COV2.S vaccine versus placebo. The receptors derive from a person between 18 and 60 years old who received the Ad26.COV2.S COVID-19 vaccine or a placebo. Each CDR3 is given without its conserved first and last residue.

cdr3_aa v_call
ASSHGQGNIQY TRBV3-1/TRBV3-2
ASSLWQGAEAF TRBV27
ASSALGSDRGKAQY TRBV6-1
ASSGKAGGPGELF TRBV9
AISTRHTQETQY TRBV28
ASSLVLGDGYT TRBV5-4
ASSPLTIDTQY TRBV9
ARSKSTSVGPKNYEQY TRBV5-3
SATGVETQY TRBV20-1
ASSHGQAGELF TRBV11-1
ASSVFSGSSYNEQF TRBV9
ASGLIISGGLMNTEAF TRBV12-5
ASTGTGGTGELF TRBV5-1
ATSDPGQGAYNEQF TRBV24-1
ASSSRSSMVEKLF TRBV6-2/TRBV6-3
ASSFGTANTEAF TRBV6-2/TRBV6-3
ASSADRGPYNEQF TRBV27
ASSLPTGEGDTQY TRBV7-4
ASRPAGTGDYEQY TRBV28
ASAKTVRYEQY TRBV7-9
ASSLVYGGEQF TRBV5-6
ASSLLSGGRGTEAF TRBV27
ASSLLTWTGYT TRBV12-3/TRBV12-4
SVATLSGGSTDTQY TRBV29-1
AISESTGQNIQY TRBV10-3
ASSKDRADYEQY TRBV5-1
ASSPTDRPNTQY TRBV18
ASNSGGALLYGYT TRBV7-2
ASSGGPGSYNEQF TRBV6-5
ASSLATGTGTYEQY TRBV5-1
SVEEGGKDEQY TRBV29-1
ASSGGGTDTQY TRBV2
ASSITETQY TRBV7-8
ASSVRGRANDIQY TRBV9
ASSLDNPARNEQF TRBV5-4
ASRGTGNTGELF TRBV19
ASSPDTSEAF TRBV4-1
ASSMGETQY TRBV19
ASSLLAEQY TRBV5-6
ASSLVGTGNTEAF TRBV13
ASSQEGRGYEQY TRBV4-1
ASSESDAGSNQPQH TRBV10-2
ASSATGPNNSPLH TRBV25-1
AWSVQAATYGYT TRBV30
ATSDEDGNLGQY TRBV24-1
AISTPDRTEQY TRBV10-3
ASSDGTSTDTQY TRBV6-4
ASRLEGTGELF TRBV12-3/TRBV12-4
ASSLGVAGEWETQY TRBV5-1
ASSPGGLSGNTIY TRBV28
ASSPWREGNTGELF TRBV5-1
ASRDTAGRSNQPQH TRBV28
ASRSGAGSNQPQH TRBV2